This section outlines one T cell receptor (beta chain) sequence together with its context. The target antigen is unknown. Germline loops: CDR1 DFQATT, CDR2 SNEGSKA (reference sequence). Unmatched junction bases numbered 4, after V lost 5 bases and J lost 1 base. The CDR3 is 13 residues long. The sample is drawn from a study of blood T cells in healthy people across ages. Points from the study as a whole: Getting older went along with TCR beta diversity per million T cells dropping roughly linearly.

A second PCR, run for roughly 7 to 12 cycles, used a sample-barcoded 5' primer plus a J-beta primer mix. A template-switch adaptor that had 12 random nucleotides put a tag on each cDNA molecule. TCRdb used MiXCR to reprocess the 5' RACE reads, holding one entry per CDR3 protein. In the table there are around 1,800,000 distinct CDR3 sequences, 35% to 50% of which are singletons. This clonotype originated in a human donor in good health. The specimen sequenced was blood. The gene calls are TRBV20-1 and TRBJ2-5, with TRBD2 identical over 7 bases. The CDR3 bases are TGCAGTGCTCCTCCGGGAGGCCAAGAGACCCAGTACTTC. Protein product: CSAPPGGQETQYF.